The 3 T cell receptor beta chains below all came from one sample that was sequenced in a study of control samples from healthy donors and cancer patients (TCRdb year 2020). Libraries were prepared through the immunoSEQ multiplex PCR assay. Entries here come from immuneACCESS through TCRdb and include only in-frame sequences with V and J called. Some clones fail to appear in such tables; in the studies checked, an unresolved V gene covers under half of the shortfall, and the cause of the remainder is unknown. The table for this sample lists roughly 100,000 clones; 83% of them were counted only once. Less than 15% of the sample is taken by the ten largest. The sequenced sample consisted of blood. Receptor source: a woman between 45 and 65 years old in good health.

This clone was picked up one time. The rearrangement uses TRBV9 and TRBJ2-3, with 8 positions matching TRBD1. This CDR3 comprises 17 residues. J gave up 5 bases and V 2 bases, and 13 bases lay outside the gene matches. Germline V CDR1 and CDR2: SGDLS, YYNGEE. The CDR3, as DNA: TGTGCCAGCAGCGTGTTGACTGGGGACAGGTCCGGAGATACGCAGTATTTT. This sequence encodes CASSVLTGDRSGDTQYF.

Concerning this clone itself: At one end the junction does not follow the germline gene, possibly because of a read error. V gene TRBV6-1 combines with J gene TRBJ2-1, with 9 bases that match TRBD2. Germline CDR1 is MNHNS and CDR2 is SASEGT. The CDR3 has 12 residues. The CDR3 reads CANAGGDNEQFF. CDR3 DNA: TGCGCAAATGCGGGAGGGGACAATGAGCAGTTCTTC.

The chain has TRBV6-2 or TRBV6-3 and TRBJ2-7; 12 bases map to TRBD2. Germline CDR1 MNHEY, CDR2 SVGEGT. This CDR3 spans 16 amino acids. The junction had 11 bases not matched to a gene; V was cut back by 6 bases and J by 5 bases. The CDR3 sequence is CASSFATSGSRDEQYF. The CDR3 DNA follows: TGTGCCAGCAGCTTTGCGACTAGCGGGAGTAGGGACGAGCAGTACTTC.